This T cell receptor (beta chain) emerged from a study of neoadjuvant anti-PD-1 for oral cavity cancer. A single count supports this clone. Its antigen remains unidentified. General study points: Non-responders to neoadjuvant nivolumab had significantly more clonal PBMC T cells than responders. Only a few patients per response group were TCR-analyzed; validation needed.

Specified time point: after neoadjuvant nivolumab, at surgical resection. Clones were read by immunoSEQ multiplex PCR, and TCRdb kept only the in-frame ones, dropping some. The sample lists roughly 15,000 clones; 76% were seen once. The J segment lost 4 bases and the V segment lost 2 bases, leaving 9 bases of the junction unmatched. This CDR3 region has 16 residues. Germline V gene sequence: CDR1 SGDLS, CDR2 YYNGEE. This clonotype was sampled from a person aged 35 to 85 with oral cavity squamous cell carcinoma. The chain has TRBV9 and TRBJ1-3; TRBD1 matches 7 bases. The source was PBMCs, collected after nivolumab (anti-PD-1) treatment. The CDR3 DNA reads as TGTGCCAGCAGCGTCGGCCCGACAGGGTCAGGAAACACCATATATTTT. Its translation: CASSVGPTGSGNTIYF.